This record looks at one TCR beta chain sequence and its context. Its recognized antigen is unknown. The input lacks base qualities; no much larger clone sits a single base away. The sample belongs to a study of blood T cells in healthy people across ages (dated by TCRdb to the mid-2010s). Broadly, across the study: In model experiments, template switching captured about one uniquely barcoded TCR beta cDNA molecule for every two T cells. Four age groups were formed from the donors: young (average approximately 16 years), middle-aged (just under 40), aged (about 62) and long-lived (roughly 88). The study measured age-related changes in TCR beta repertoire diversity using deep sequencing normalized with unique cDNA molecular identifiers. To avoid experimental bias, donors of different ages were randomly spread across the sequencing lanes. For two donors (one aged 18 to 29 and one aged 80 or older), the study analyzed two additional independent replicas of 1 million unique cDNA reads from the same blood draw. What the work shows at the level of the full study, not this receptor alone: Bulk unsorted PBMC profiling prevented conclusive comparison of naive and antigen-experienced compartments. There was a strong correlation between observed TCR beta diversity and the percentage of naive T cells measured by flow cytometry. Estimates of total diversity from one million sequenced T cells were regarded as lower bounds and underestimates. As age increased, observed TCR beta diversity per million T cells dropped in a roughly linear way, and a significant reduction was already evident by age about 40. Because donor CMV infection status was unknown, age-related changes in expanded clonotypes were potentially confounded. The long-lived group showed more naive CD4+ T cells, fewer expanded clones and increased TCR diversity than the aged group, suggesting age selection.

Library preparation employed 5' RACE. The reads were generated on an Illumina HiSeq 2500. A second PCR of about 6 to 12 cycles was performed with a sample-barcoded 5' primer and a J-beta primer mix. Each TCR beta cDNA molecule received a unique molecular identifier from a template-switch 5' adaptor carrying 12 random nucleotides. Each sample yielded at least 2.5 million CDR3-containing paired-end reads. All of the RNA was converted into first-strand cDNA using the Mint cDNA synthesis kit, with a TRBC-specific oligonucleotide serving as the primer. Following uracil-DNA glycosylase treatment, a first 18-cycle PCR with universal primers M1SS and BC2_uni_R was performed on all cDNA. The source study handled its data this way. Normalization of each sample was performed by random selection of 1 million high-quality reads, each carrying a distinct molecular identifier. Instead of being binned into consensus sequences, reads with shared molecular identifiers were discarded. CDR3 identification, clonotype clustering and error correction used MiTCR with a Q25 quality threshold and the strictest error-elimination algorithm. A nonparametric unseen species model with Euler transformation was used to estimate a lower bound on total TCR beta diversity. The public sequencing data were trimmed at Q25 with fastp and processed into clonotypes with MiXCR by TCRdb, which kept only in-frame beta chains. Rows matching on CDR3 protein sequence are summarized as one entry with the most common DNA and genes. Clone size and V and J calls follow TCRdb, not the original study. This sample has about 1.8 million distinct CDR3 sequences in its table, and roughly 49% of those were observed once. The top ten constitute approximately 2.1% of the sample.

Systemically healthy Caucasian individuals from Russia, some 40 in total and aged about 6 to 90 years, were included as donors. Each donor gave around 9.8 milliliters of peripheral blood, collected into EDTA-treated Vacutainer tubes. Ficoll-Paque density-gradient centrifugation was used to isolate PBMCs, with at least 6.5 million per sample. Total RNA was extracted from PBMCs with Trizol reagent, with at least 6 micrograms obtained per sample. Naive CD45RAhigh/CD27high T cell percentages were measured by flow cytometry on a PBMC aliquot from every donor. This clonotype was sampled from a woman between 40 and 55 years old in good health. Sequencing was done on a sample of blood.

The nucleotide sequence is TGTGCCAGCAGCTTGGGGGGGCACTCCTACAATGAGCAGTACTTC. Translation gives CASSLGGHSYNEQYF. The chain joins TRBV11-3 to TRBJ2-7; 7 matching bases give a weak D call of TRBD2. Its CDR3 holds 15 amino acids, cysteine through phenylalanine. Only the CDR3 part of the read is kept: 45 bases, read in frame from the first base. CDR1 SGHNT and CDR2 YENEEA are derived from the germline V gene. Trimming takes 3 bases from V and 7 bases from J, and the germline ends sit 19 bases apart. Where the CDR3 stops, the reference TRBV11-3 and TRBJ2-7 genes take over; the full variable domain is EAGVVQSPRYKIIEKKQPVAFWCNPISGHNTLYWYLQNLGQGPELLIRYENEEAVDDSQLPKDRFSAERLKGVDSTLKIQPAELGDSAVYLCASSLGGHSYNEQYFGPGTRLTVT.